The clone carrying this TCR beta chain was counted once. These data come from a study of CD8 T cells in Susac syndrome. Random hexamers were used to reverse transcribe an amount of about 0.45 to 1 ug RNA. Amplification of TCR beta CDR3 across 54 Vbeta and 13 Jbeta was performed with immunoSEQ multiplex PCR. MiXCR was run by TCRdb on the immunoSEQ multiplex PCR reads, yielding one entry per CDR3 protein. This table has tens of thousands of distinct CDR3 sequences, roughly 90% appearing once. The CDR3 length is 15 residues. In germline, CDR1 is SGHNT, CDR2 YYREEE (reference sequence). Trimming took off 0 bases at V and 2 bases at J, with 11 bases between the two ends. Sequencing targeted TCR beta in T cells from blood (CD8+ and CD4+). The multiple sclerosis controls comprised treatment-naive patients whose relapsing-remitting disease was stable or active. Negative isolation yielded the CD8+ and CD4+ T cells, while FACS enriched the TEMRA cells.

The rearrangement uses TRBV5-4 and TRBJ1-2, with a weak D call TRBD1 (6 bases). Specimen: CD8+ T cells from PBMCs. The clonotype comes from a human donor with multiple sclerosis. In DNA, the CDR3 is TGTGCCAGCAGCTTGGTGGGACAACCAAACTATGGCTACACCTTC. Translated: CASSLVGQPNYGYTF.